This TCR beta chain was retrieved from a study of T cells after yellow fever vaccination. CDR3 length equals 13 residues. Germline lookup yields CDR1 GTSNPN and CDR2 SVGIG (reference sequence). Deletions cut 3 bases from V and 1 base from J, with 9 bases between. Via MiXCR, TCRdb re-called the 5' RACE reads, giving one row per CDR3 protein. The repertoire holds around 160,000 distinct CDR3 sequences, with under 7.5% as singletons. This clonotype was detected ten times or more. Sequences were derived from CD4+ T cells sorted from PBMCs, sampled more than 4 days after the first yellow fever vaccination. The J gene is TRBJ2-5, the V gene TRBV30, with a possible D match to TRBD1 (5 bases). This sequence originates from a man between 18 and 29 years old who received the YFV17D yellow fever vaccine. CDR3 in amino acids: CAWRGAFQETQYF. CDR3 nucleotide sequence: TGTGCCTGGAGAGGGGCCTTCCAAGAGACCCAGTACTTC.